This TCR beta chain was obtained from a study of blood T cell repertoires in COVID-19. Participants spanned ages about 18 to 95 years and resided in about two dozen US areas. Participant-given clinical history determined each cohort assignment. Per the study methods: Amplified reference gene primers provided the basis for estimating nucleated cell counts. Libraries were prepared by immunoSEQ multiplex PCR; TCRdb keeps only in-frame clonotypes and omits some of them. V, J and clone size derive from that table, while D and trimming were established from the DNA sequence. The table has 260,000 or so clones, over 80% seen once. After removal of 6 bases from V and 3 bases from J, the junction contained 10 bases not matched to a gene. CDR3 size: 16 residues. Germline CDR1 LGHNA, CDR2 YSLEER.

This TCR was recovered from a young woman with acute COVID-19. The sequencing input was PBMCs or T cells enriched from blood (not recorded which). This chain uses TRBV4-3 with TRBJ1-3; 8 bases agree with TRBD1. CDR3 loop: CASSSDRVKGGNTIYF. The CDR3 DNA reads TGCGCCAGCAGTTCGGACAGGGTAAAGGGTGGAAACACCATATATTTT.